The T cell receptor beta chain described here comes from a study of cytomegalovirus exposure and HLA in healthy donors. Study overall: In a previous analysis, around 120 million unique TCR beta sequences were found from roughly 200 million T cells. General study points: Among TCR sequences, most were rare, though some public TCRs appeared in many donors. For most subjects, TCR beta sequences were reported to predict HLA-A and HLA-B alleles with accuracy.

On this clone: The antigen is not known.

Germline CDR1 is MNHEY and CDR2 is SVGAGI. Trimming shortened V by 0 bases and J by 9 bases, and 14 bases separated the two germline ends. The CDR3 totals 14 residues. The PCR ran on 60 Vbeta and 13 Jbeta primers. The method was immunoSEQ multiplex PCR; TCRdb's version includes in-frame clones alone and lacks a portion of them. The sample consists of roughly 200,000 clones, around 78% of them appearing once. The source of this sequence is a man aged 30 to 45 in good health and CMV-seronegative. The J gene is TRBJ2-5, the V gene TRBV6-5; a possible D gene is TRBD1 (7 bases). Sequencing was performed on PBMCs. The CDR3: CASSYSQGGTAQYF. As DNA, the CDR3 is TGTGCCAGCAGTTACTCGCAGGGGGGCACGGCCCAGTACTTC.